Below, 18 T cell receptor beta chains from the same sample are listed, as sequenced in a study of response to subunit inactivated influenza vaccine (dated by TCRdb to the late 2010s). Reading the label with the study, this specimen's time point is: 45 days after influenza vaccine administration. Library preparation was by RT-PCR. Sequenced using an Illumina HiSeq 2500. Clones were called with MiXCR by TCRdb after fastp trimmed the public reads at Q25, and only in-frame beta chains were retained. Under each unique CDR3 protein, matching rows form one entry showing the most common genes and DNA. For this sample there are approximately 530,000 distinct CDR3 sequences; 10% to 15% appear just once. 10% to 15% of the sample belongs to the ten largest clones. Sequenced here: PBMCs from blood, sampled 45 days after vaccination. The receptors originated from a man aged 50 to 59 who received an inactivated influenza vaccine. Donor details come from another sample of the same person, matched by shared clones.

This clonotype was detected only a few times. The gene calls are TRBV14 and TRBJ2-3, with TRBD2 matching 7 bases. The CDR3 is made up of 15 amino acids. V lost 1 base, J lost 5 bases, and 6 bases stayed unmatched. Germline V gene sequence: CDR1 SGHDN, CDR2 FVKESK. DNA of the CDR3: TGTGCCAGCAGCCAAGTTGGACTAGTAAGAGATACGCAGTATTTT. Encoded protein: CASSQVGLVRDTQYF.

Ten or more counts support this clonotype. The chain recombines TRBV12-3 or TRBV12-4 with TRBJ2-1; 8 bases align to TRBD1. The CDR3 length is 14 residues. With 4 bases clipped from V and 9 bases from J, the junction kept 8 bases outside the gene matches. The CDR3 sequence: CASSSPDRGGEQFF. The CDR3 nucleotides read TGTGCCAGCAGTTCCCCAGACAGGGGAGGTGAGCAGTTCTTC.

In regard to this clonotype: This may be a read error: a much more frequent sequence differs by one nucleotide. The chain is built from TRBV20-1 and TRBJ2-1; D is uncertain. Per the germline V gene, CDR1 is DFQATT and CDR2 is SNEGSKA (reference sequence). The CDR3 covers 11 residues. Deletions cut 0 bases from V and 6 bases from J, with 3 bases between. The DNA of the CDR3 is TGCAGTGCTAGAGATTGCAATGAGCAGTTCTTC. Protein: CSARDCNEQFF.

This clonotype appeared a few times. The CDR3 is CASLFSETQYF. CDR3 nucleotides: TGTGCCAGCCTCTTTAGTGAGACCCAGTACTTC. The chain has TRBV7-2 and TRBJ2-5; D is unclear. V lost 8 bases to trimming and J lost 5 bases, with 9 bases between them. Germline V gives CDR1 SGHTA, CDR2 FQGNSA. The CDR3 has 11 residues.

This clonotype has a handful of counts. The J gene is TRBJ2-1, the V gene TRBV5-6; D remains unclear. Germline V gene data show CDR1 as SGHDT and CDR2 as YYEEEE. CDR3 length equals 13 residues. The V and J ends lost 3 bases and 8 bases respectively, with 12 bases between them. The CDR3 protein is CASSSLTVDEQFF. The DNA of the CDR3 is TGTGCCAGCAGCTCCCTCACCGTAGATGAGCAGTTCTTC.

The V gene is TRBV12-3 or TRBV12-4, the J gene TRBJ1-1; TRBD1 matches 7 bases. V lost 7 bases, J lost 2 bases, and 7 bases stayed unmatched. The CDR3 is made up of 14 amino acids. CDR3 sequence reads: CASTRRQGNTEAFF. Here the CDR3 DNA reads TGTGCCAGCACCCGCAGACAGGGAAACACTGAAGCTTTCTTT.

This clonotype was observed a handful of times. The CDR3 nucleotides read TGTGCCATCACGGGACAGACGAACACCGGGGAGCTGTTTTTT. It is translated as CAITGQTNTGELFF. This chain links TRBV10-3 with TRBJ2-2; TRBD1 matches 7 bases. V was pared by 7 bases and J by 0 bases, with 2 bases of the junction left unmatched. Per the germline V gene, CDR1 is ENHRY and CDR2 is SYGVKD. The CDR3 covers 14 residues.

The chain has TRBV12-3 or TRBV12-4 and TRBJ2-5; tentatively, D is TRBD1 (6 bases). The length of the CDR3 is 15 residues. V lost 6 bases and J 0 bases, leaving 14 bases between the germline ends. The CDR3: CASSPGQPYQETQYF. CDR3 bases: TGTGCCAGCAGCCCGGGACAACCGTACCAAGAGACCCAGTACTTC.

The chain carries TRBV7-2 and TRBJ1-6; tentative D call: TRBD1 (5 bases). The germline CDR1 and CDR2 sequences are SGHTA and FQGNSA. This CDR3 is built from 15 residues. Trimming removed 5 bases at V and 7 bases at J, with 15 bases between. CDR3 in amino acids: CASSAVGRQNSPLHF. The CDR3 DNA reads TGTGCCAGCAGCGCAGTAGGTAGACAGAATTCACCCCTCCACTTT.

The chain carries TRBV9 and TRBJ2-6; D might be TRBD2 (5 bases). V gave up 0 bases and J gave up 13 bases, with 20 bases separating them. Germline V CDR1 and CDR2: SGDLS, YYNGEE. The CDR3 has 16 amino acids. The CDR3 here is CASSVEGSGSSRVLTF. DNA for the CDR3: TGTGCCAGCAGCGTAGAAGGGTCGGGGAGCTCCAGGGTCCTGACTTTC.

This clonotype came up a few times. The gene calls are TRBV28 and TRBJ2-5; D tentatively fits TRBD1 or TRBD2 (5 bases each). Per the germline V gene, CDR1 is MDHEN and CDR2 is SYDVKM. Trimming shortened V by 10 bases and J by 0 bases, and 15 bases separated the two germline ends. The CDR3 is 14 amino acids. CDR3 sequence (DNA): TGTGCCACCAGCGCCTGGGGGAACCAAGAGACCCAGTACTTC. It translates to CATSAWGNQETQYF.

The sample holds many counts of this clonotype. In nucleotides, the CDR3 is TGTGCCAGCAGTCTCTACGGGTCTGGCTACACCTTC. The encoded protein is CASSLYGSGYTF. The V call is TRBV12-3 or TRBV12-4, the J call TRBJ1-2, with unresolved D. The CDR3 totals 12 residues. With 5 bases removed from V and 7 bases from J, the gap between germline ends came to 11 bases.

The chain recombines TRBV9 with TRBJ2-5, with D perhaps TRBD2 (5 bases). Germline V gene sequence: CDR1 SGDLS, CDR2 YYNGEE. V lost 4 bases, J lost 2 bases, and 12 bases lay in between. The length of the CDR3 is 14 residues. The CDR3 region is CASSFRDIQETQYF. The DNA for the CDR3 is TGTGCCAGCAGCTTTCGGGATATACAAGAGACCCAGTACTTC.

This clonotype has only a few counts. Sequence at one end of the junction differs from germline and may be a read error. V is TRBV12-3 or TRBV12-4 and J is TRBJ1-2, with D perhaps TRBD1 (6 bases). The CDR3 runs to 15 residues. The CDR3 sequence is CASSPRQAPYYGYTF. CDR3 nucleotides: TGTGCCAGCAGCCCTCGACAGGCCCCTTATTATGGCTACACCTTT.

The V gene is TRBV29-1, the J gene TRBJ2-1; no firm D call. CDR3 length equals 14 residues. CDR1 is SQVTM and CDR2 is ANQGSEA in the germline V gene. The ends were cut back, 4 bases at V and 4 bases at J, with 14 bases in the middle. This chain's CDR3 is CSVVDQTRYNEQFF. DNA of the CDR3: TGCAGCGTTGTGGACCAGACGAGATACAATGAGCAGTTCTTC.

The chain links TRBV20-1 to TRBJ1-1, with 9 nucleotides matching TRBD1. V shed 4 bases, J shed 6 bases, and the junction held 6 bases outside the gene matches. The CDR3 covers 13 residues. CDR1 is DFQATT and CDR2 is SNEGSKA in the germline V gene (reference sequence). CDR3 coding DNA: TGCAGTGCTACACAGGGGGCTTATCCTGAAGCTTTCTTT. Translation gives CSATQGAYPEAFF.

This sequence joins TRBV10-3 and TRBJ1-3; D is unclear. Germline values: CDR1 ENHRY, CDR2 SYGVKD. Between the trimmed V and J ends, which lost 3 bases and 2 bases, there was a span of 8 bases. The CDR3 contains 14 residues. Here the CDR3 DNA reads TGTGCCATCAGTGAACCATGGGCTGGAAACACCATATATTTT. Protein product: CAISEPWAGNTIYF.

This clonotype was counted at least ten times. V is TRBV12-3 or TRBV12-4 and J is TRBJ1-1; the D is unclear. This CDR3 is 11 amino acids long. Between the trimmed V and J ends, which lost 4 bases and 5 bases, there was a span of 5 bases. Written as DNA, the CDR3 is TGTGCCAGCAGTTCCATTACTGAAGCTTTCTTT. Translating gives CASSSITEAFF.